The 22 T cell receptor beta chains below come from one sample, sequenced in a study of blood T cell repertoires in COVID-19. Data came from immunoSEQ multiplex PCR; TCRdb stores just in-frame clones and leaves some out. The sample lists about 200,000 clones; around nine tenths were seen once. Specimen: peripheral blood. These receptors were taken from a man in his sixties who had recovered from COVID-19.

The CDR3 protein is CASSLRERAGSQQYF. CDR3 sequence (DNA): TGTGCCAGCAGCTTACGAGAACGTGCCGGGAGCCAGCAGTATTTT. The rearrangement uses TRBV7-2 and TRBJ2-3; perhaps TRBD2 as D (6 bases). Germline CDR1 is SGHTA and CDR2 is FQGNSA. Trimming left V 2 bases short and J 11 bases short, with 20 bases between. The CDR3 is made up of 15 amino acids.

The rearrangement links TRBV9 to TRBJ2-1, with D uncertain. CDR1 and CDR2 from the germline V gene are SGDLS and YYNGEE. The CDR3 covers 15 residues. Trimming pared 3 bases from V and 4 bases from J, leaving 14 bases between. The CDR3 spells CASSADAARYNEQFF. The DNA for the CDR3 is TGTGCCAGCAGCGCCGATGCGGCCCGGTACAATGAGCAGTTCTTC.

This chain links TRBV14 with TRBJ2-7; D is uncertain. This CDR3 has 14 residues. The V end lost 4 bases, the J end lost 3 bases, and 13 bases lay between the germline ends. CDR1 is SGHDN, CDR2 FVKESK, per germline. CDR3 protein: CASSPQTSHYEQYF. In DNA form, the CDR3 reads TGTGCCAGCAGCCCTCAAACATCTCACTACGAGCAGTACTTC.

The rearrangement uses TRBV6-5 and TRBJ1-1; D may be TRBD1 (5 bases). Trimming took off 9 bases at V and 3 bases at J, with 14 bases between the two ends. This CDR3 has 13 residues. Germline-derived CDR1 and CDR2 are MNHEY and SVGAGI. This CDR3 is CASMGQVDTEAFF. The DNA for the CDR3 is TGTGCCAGTATGGGGCAGGTAGACACTGAAGCTTTCTTT.

The genes are TRBV14 and TRBJ2-2, with 7 bases lining up with TRBD1. In germline, CDR1 is SGHDN, CDR2 FVKESK. The CDR3 covers 18 residues. V gave up 2 bases and J gave up 3 bases; unmatched junction bases: 12. The CDR3 here is CASSQTKNGTVYTGELFF. CDR3 in DNA: TGTGCCAGCAGCCAAACGAAAAATGGGACAGTATACACCGGGGAGCTGTTTTTT.

V is TRBV24-1 and J is TRBJ2-5; tentative D call: TRBD2 (5 bases). This CDR3 spans 15 amino acids. V lost 2 bases to trimming and J lost 5 bases, with 14 bases between them. CDR1 and CDR2 (germline): KGHDR, SFDVKD. The DNA of the CDR3 is TGTGCCACCAGTGATTCTAGGGCGGGTTCGGAGACCCAGTACTTC. It codes for CATSDSRAGSETQYF.

V is TRBV7-2 and J is TRBJ2-7; 13 bases agree with TRBD2. Per germline, CDR1 SGHTA and CDR2 FQGNSA. The CDR3 spans 17 residues. The V and J ends lost 5 bases and 6 bases, in that order; junction bases with no gene match: 13. In DNA, the CDR3 is TGTGCCAGCAGCAAGGGACTAGCGGGGCCACGCCAGCCCGAGCAGTACTTC. Translated: CASSKGLAGPRQPEQYF.

The genes are TRBV9 and TRBJ2-5, with D possibly being TRBD2 (6 bases). The ends were cut back, 0 bases at V and 5 bases at J, with 14 bases in the middle. The germline V gene encodes CDR1 SGDLS and CDR2 YYNGEE. The CDR3 spans 15 residues. The CDR3 reads CASSVGSGVKETQYF. CDR3 bases: TGTGCCAGCAGCGTAGGTTCGGGGGTGAAGGAGACCCAGTACTTC.

J is TRBJ2-1 and V is TRBV5-5; D possibly corresponds to TRBD2 (6 bases). The CDR3 totals 12 residues. CDR1 SGHKS and CDR2 YYEKEE come from the germline V gene (reference sequence). V was pared by 4 bases and J by 4 bases, with 6 bases between. DNA for the CDR3: TGTGCCAGCAGCCGGGAGTACAATGAGCAGTTCTTC. The encoded protein is CASSREYNEQFF. Variable domain in full (rest from reference TRBV5-5 and TRBJ2-1): DAGVTQSPTHLIKTRGQQVTLRCSPISGHKSVSWYQQVLGQGPQFIFQYYEKEERGRGNFPDRFSARQFPNYSSELNVNALLLGDSALYLCASSREYNEQFFGPGTRLTVL.

The count of this clone is one. The rearrangement joins TRBV6-1 to TRBJ2-3, with TRBD2 identical over 8 bases. CDR1 is MNHNS, CDR2 SASEGT, per germline. The V and J ends lost 1 base and 4 bases, in that order; junction bases with no gene match: 10. The CDR3 has 17 amino acids. CDR3: CASSEESLAGWADTQYF. The CDR3 nucleotides are TGTGCCAGCAGTGAAGAAAGTCTAGCGGGTTGGGCAGATACGCAGTATTTT.

V is TRBV7-9 and J is TRBJ2-7; 7 bases line up with TRBD2. V trimming: 6 bases; J trimming: 4 bases; junction bases outside the gene matches: 9. The CDR3 is 14 amino acids. Germline assignment: CDR1 SEHNR and CDR2 FQNEAQ (reference sequence). CDR3 DNA: TGTGCCAGCAGTAGGGCTAGCGGTCCATACGAGCAGTACTTC. As protein: CASSRASGPYEQYF.

The chain is built from TRBV28 and TRBJ1-1; maybe TRBD1 (6 bases). Germline V lookup: CDR1 MDHEN, CDR2 SYDVKM. The CDR3 has 16 amino acids. V was cut by 1 base and J by 4 bases, with 16 bases left in between. The CDR3 DNA reads as TGTGCCAGCAGTTTATTCCCTGCAGGGGTGGGCACTGAAGCTTTCTTT. It is translated as CASSLFPAGVGTEAFF.

The chain uses TRBV30 and TRBJ2-1; a possible D gene is TRBD1 (6 bases). The germline V gene encodes CDR1 GTSNPN and CDR2 SVGIG (reference sequence). Trimming removed 3 bases from V and 7 bases from J, with 16 bases in between. This CDR3 comprises 14 residues. Here the CDR3 reads CAWRQGTHINEQFF. CDR3 nucleotides: TGTGCCTGGAGACAGGGTACTCACATAAATGAGCAGTTCTTC.

In its sample, this clone was seen once. The chain combines TRBV28 with TRBJ2-1, with 13 bases fitting TRBD2. V was pared by 6 bases and J by 7 bases, with 9 bases of the junction left unmatched. The CDR3 consists of 16 residues. CDR1 is MDHEN and CDR2 is SYDVKM in the germline V gene. Written as DNA, the CDR3 is TGTGCCAGCAGACGATCACTAGCGGGAGGGAGGAATGAGCAGTTCTTC. Translated, it gives CASRRSLAGGRNEQFF.

The chain couples TRBV25-1 to TRBJ2-5; possible D gene TRBD2, 6 bases. Trimming stripped 2 bases from V and 5 bases from J, with 9 bases between. The CDR3 has 13 amino acids. Per the germline V gene, CDR1 is MGHDK and CDR2 is SYGVNS. CDR3 nucleotide sequence: TGTGCCAGCAGTGAAGGGGGACTGGAGACCCAGTACTTC. Translated: CASSEGGLETQYF.

The chain carries TRBV3-1 (or the pseudogene TRBV3-2) and TRBJ2-3; 7 bases match TRBD2. The ends lost 6 bases at V and 3 bases at J; junction bases unmatched: 3. Germline assignment: CDR1 LGHDT and CDR2 YNNKEL (reference sequence). This CDR3 spans 13 amino acids. The CDR3 reads CASRKGGTDTQYF. CDR3 in DNA: TGTGCCAGCAGGAAGGGAGGGACAGATACGCAGTATTTT.

The chain links TRBV6-2 or TRBV6-3 to TRBJ2-7; D gene ambiguous. The germline CDR1 and CDR2 sequences are MNHEY and SVGEGT. Between the trimmed V and J ends, which lost 4 bases and 2 bases, there was a span of 15 bases. The CDR3 extends over 15 amino acids. This CDR3 is CASSSAAAAAYEQYF. CDR3 nucleotide sequence: TGTGCCAGCAGTTCCGCTGCAGCTGCGGCCTACGAGCAGTACTTC.

This sequence joins TRBV5-8 and TRBJ2-1; D might be TRBD2 (7 bases). Per germline, CDR1 SGHTS and CDR2 YDEGEE. Trimming left V 1 base short and J 13 bases short, with 15 bases between. This CDR3 is 13 amino acids long. For the CDR3, the DNA is TGTGCCAGCAGCTTGCTTACAGGGAGGGAACAGTTCTTC. Translating it yields CASSLLTGREQFF.

The chain employs TRBV6-1 and TRBJ1-5; no reliable D call. CDR1 is MNHNS, CDR2 SASEGT, per germline. The CDR3 runs to 14 residues. Trimming took 1 base from V and 5 from J, leaving 9 bases between them. The CDR3 loop reads CASSEGLGDQPQHF. For the CDR3, the DNA is TGTGCCAGCAGTGAAGGGCTCGGGGATCAGCCCCAGCATTTT.

This chain uses TRBV19 with TRBJ1-2; unclear D gene. CDR1 and CDR2 from the germline V gene are LNHDA and SQIVND (reference sequence). This CDR3 is 14 amino acids long. The V gene lost 3 bases and the J gene lost 1 base, with 9 bases spanning the gap. The CDR3 spells CASSILASNYGYTF. The CDR3, as DNA: TGTGCCAGTAGTATCCTGGCTAGTAACTATGGCTACACCTTC.

The chain employs TRBV28 and TRBJ2-3; TRBD1 is a possible D gene (5 bases). This CDR3 has 14 residues. V lost 6 bases to trimming and J lost 2 bases, with 12 bases between them. Germline loops: CDR1 MDHEN, CDR2 SYDVKM. The CDR3 is CASRWGRATDTQYF. CDR3 nucleotides: TGTGCCAGCAGATGGGGCCGAGCCACAGATACGCAGTATTTT.

The chain joins TRBV10-3 to TRBJ1-1; 10 nucleotides line up with TRBD1. The V gene's germline CDR1 is ENHRY and CDR2 SYGVKD. This CDR3 is 16 amino acids long. Trimming cost V 7 bases and J 3 bases; bases outside gene matches: 11. The CDR3 bases are TGTGCCATCACTAGCGGGACAGGGGAGAAGTACACTGAAGCTTTCTTT. It yields the protein CAITSGTGEKYTEAFF.